A single sample gave rise to the 22 T cell receptor beta chains below, sequenced in a study of shared clonotypes between healthy human individuals. Profiled with immunoSEQ multiplex PCR; TCRdb holds only in-frame clones, not every one. The data contain approximately 710,000 clones, less than 95% of them singletons. The specimen was memory CD8+ T cells from PBMCs. Described subset: CD45RO+ cells pooled with CCR7-negative TemRA cells. These receptors were collected from a man aged 18 to 29 in good health. Some clones in this sample may be carry-over from other donors' samples.

This sequence joins TRBV4-1 and TRBJ2-5, with D perhaps matching TRBD2 (5 bases). The CDR3 extends over 15 amino acids. Trimming removed 1 base from V and 2 bases from J, with 11 bases in between. Germline values: CDR1 MGHRA, CDR2 YSYEKL. CDR3 DNA: TGCGCCAGCAGCCAAGGGGAGAGGGCTCAAGAGACCCAGTACTTC. As protein: CASSQGERAQETQYF.

The chain carries TRBV6-5 and TRBJ2-3; perhaps TRBD2 as D (5 bases). Trimming took 6 bases from V and 3 from J, leaving 16 bases between them. The CDR3 is 15 residues long. Germline values: CDR1 MNHEY, CDR2 SVGAGI. CDR3 sequence (DNA): TGTGCCAGCAGCCCTTACGGGGAAGCGACAGATACGCAGTATTTT. This codes for CASSPYGEATDTQYF.

The chain employs TRBV15 and TRBJ2-7; a possible D gene is TRBD2 (5 bases). The ends were cut back, 2 bases at V and 2 bases at J, with 13 bases in the middle. This CDR3 comprises 15 residues. Germline V CDR1 and CDR2: LNHNV, YYDKDF (reference sequence). CDR3 sequence: CATSRSVGGPYEQYF. In DNA, the CDR3 is TGTGCCACCAGCAGATCCGTCGGCGGGCCCTACGAGCAGTACTTC.

Here the CDR3 reads CASSLSGVYYEQYF. In nucleotides, the CDR3 is TGTGCCAGCAGCTTAAGCGGGGTTTACTACGAGCAGTACTTC. This chain links TRBV5-4 with TRBJ2-7; 7 bases align to TRBD2. V was pared by 2 bases and J by 3 bases, with 5 bases of the junction left unmatched. Looked up from germline, CDR1 is SGHNT and CDR2 is YYREEE (reference sequence). The CDR3 covers 14 residues.

This chain links TRBV5-6 with TRBJ2-7, with TRBD1 as a possible D gene (6 bases). Looked up from germline, CDR1 is SGHDT and CDR2 is YYEEEE. V dropped 4 bases and J dropped 2 bases, with 16 bases sitting between them. The CDR3 consists of 15 residues. CDR3 residues: CASSPPGQRPYEQYF. The CDR3, as DNA: TGTGCCAGCAGCCCGCCAGGACAGAGACCCTACGAGCAGTACTTC.

This chain links TRBV28 with TRBJ1-1; D not certain. This CDR3 region has 14 residues. V was clipped by 2 bases and J by 0 bases, with 7 bases between them. Germline assignment: CDR1 MDHEN and CDR2 SYDVKM. In DNA, the CDR3 is TGTGCCAGCAGTTTAGTAGAACTGAACACTGAAGCTTTCTTT. Protein product: CASSLVELNTEAFF.

This clone occurred a few times. The rearrangement uses TRBV5-6 and TRBJ2-7; 11 bases match TRBD1. Looked up from germline, CDR1 is SGHDT and CDR2 is YYEEEE. This CDR3 spans 17 amino acids. V was clipped by 4 bases and J by 0 bases; unmatched bases: 9. In DNA, the CDR3 is TGTGCCAGCAGCCTATCCGGGACAGGGGGTATCTCCTACGAGCAGTACTTC. This codes for CASSLSGTGGISYEQYF.

This clone occurred once. The gene calls are TRBV27 and TRBJ2-7; D possibly corresponds to TRBD1 (6 bases). The germline CDR1 and CDR2 sequences are MNHEY and SMNVEV (reference sequence). Trimming pared 5 bases from V and 0 bases from J, leaving 14 bases between. The CDR3 runs to 15 residues. DNA for the CDR3: TGTGCCAGCAGTCGAACAGGGCTGAGCTCCTACGAGCAGTACTTC. Translated: CASSRTGLSSYEQYF.

The V and J genes are TRBV21-1 and TRBJ2-3; the tabulated D call, TRBD1, remains unverified against the DNA. TRBV21-1 is a pseudogene segment. This CDR3 has 16 amino acids. This chain's CDR3 is CASSIGTVGLTDTQYF. In nucleotides, the CDR3 is TGTGCCAGCAGCATAGGGACAGTGGGACTCACAGATACGCAGTATTTT.

The chain recombines TRBV7-9 with TRBJ1-2; D uncertain. This CDR3 contains 13 residues. CDR1 is SEHNR, CDR2 FQNEAQ, per germline (reference sequence). Deletions cut 5 bases from V and 2 bases from J, with 9 bases between. CDR3 nucleotides: TGTGCCAGCAGCCCCCCGACCAACTATGGCTACACCTTC. Protein product: CASSPPTNYGYTF. The whole variable domain, remainder taken from reference TRBV7-9 and TRBJ1-2, is DTGVSQNPRHKITKRGQNVTFRCDPISEHNRLYWYRQTLGQGPEFLTYFQNEAQLEKSRLLSDRFSAERPKGSFSTLEIQRTEQGDSAMYLCASSPPTNYGYTFGSGTRLTVV.

The chain recombines TRBV10-3 with TRBJ2-1; D tentatively fits TRBD1 or TRBD2 (5 bases each). CDR1 ENHRY and CDR2 SYGVKD come from the germline V gene. The V and J ends lost 6 bases and 8 bases respectively, with 14 bases between them. There are 13 residues in the CDR3. The CDR3 loop reads CAIRGTLTDEQFF. In DNA, the CDR3 is TGTGCCATCAGGGGGACCCTGACCGATGAGCAGTTCTTC.

The chain links TRBV4-1 to TRBJ2-7, with no clear D. This CDR3 has 15 residues. V lost 0 bases and J lost 3, with 12 bases in between. Germline V lookup: CDR1 MGHRA, CDR2 YSYEKL. CDR3 bases: TGCGCCAGCAGCCAAGATCTTTGGCAAGTCTACGAGCAGTACTTC. It translates to CASSQDLWQVYEQYF.

The chain employs TRBV28 and TRBJ2-7; no reliable D call. CDR3 length equals 14 residues. Germline CDR1 reads MDHEN; CDR2 reads SYDVKM. Trimming removed 3 bases at V and 7 bases at J, with 16 bases between. The CDR3 nucleotides are TGTGCCAGCAGTTTTGGGCAGGCCGCATTTGAGCAGTACTTC. Translation: CASSFGQAAFEQYF.

This clone was observed a few times. J is TRBJ2-2 and V is TRBV9; 11 bases agree with TRBD2. Germline CDR1 is SGDLS and CDR2 is YYNGEE. The CDR3 is 16 residues long. J gave up 4 bases and V 4 bases, and 6 bases lay outside the gene matches. CDR3 sequence: CASSPPTSGITGELFF. The CDR3 DNA reads as TGTGCCAGCAGCCCACCGACTAGCGGGATCACCGGGGAGCTGTTTTTT. The full variable domain, rest sourced from reference TRBV9 and TRBJ2-2, is DSGVTQTPKHLITATGQRVTLRCSPRSGDLSVYWYQQSLDQGLQFLIQYYNGEERAKGNILERFSAQQFPDLHSELNLSSLELGDSALYFCASSPPTSGITGELFFGEGSRLTVL.

The chain carries TRBV7-9 and TRBJ1-4; no definite D call. This CDR3 contains 13 residues. The germline V gene has CDR1 SEHNR and CDR2 FQNEAQ (reference sequence). Trimming took off 6 bases at V and 8 bases at J, with 13 bases between the two ends. CDR3 sequence reads: CASSLPAREKLFF. CDR3 nucleotide sequence: TGTGCCAGCAGTCTCCCCGCGAGGGAAAAACTGTTTTTT.

The V gene is TRBV19, the J gene TRBJ1-1; D is unclear. The CDR3 runs 13 residues. Germline CDR1 LNHDA, CDR2 SQIVND (reference sequence). Trimming took 6 bases from V and 1 from J, leaving 9 bases between them. DNA of the CDR3: TGTGCCAGTAGCTGGCTACAGAACACTGAAGCTTTCTTT. Translated: CASSWLQNTEAFF.

The V gene is TRBV19, the J gene TRBJ1-5, with TRBD1 identical over 10 bases. The V and J ends lost 6 bases and 8 bases, in that order; junction bases with no gene match: 7. Per germline, CDR1 LNHDA and CDR2 SQIVND (reference sequence). The CDR3 has 14 residues. CDR3 nucleotides: TGTGCCAGTAGGACTAGGACAGGGGGGGAGCCCCAGCATTTT. Its protein is CASRTRTGGEPQHF.

The chain has TRBV27 and TRBJ2-7; 8 bases fit TRBD2. The CDR3 is made up of 14 amino acids. The germline V gene encodes CDR1 MNHEY and CDR2 SMNVEV (reference sequence). After removal of 6 bases from V and 4 bases from J, the junction contained 8 bases not matched to a gene. The CDR3 loop is CASRARRGGYEQYF. The CDR3 DNA reads as TGTGCCAGCAGGGCCCGACGGGGGGGTTACGAGCAGTACTTC.

J is TRBJ2-3 and V is TRBV7-2; 7 nucleotides align to TRBD2. V was pared by 5 bases and J by 9 bases, with 5 bases of the junction left unmatched. From germline, CDR1 is SGHTA and CDR2 FQGNSA. The CDR3 loop spans 12 amino acids. The DNA of the CDR3 is TGTGCCAGCAGCATACGGGAGGAGACGCAGTATTTT. It translates to CASSIREETQYF.

This clone showed up just once. V usage is TRBV12-5 and J usage is TRBJ2-2; D is ambiguous. CDR3 length: 17 amino acids. The germline gives CDR1 LGHNT, CDR2 FRNRAP. Between the trimmed V and J ends, which lost 0 bases and 7 bases, there was a span of 18 bases. The CDR3 region is CASGLVARDTIIGELFF. The CDR3 DNA is TGTGCTAGTGGTTTGGTAGCTAGGGATACCATAATCGGGGAGCTGTTTTTT.

The chain recombines TRBV4-2 with TRBJ2-7; 9 bases agree with TRBD1. The J segment lost 3 bases and the V segment lost 5 bases, leaving 8 bases of the junction unmatched. Germline V gene sequence: CDR1 LGHNA, CDR2 YNFKEQ. This CDR3 comprises 15 residues. In DNA, the CDR3 is TGTGCCAGCAGCGAAACTACGGACAGGGGCTACGAGCAGTACTTC. Amino acids: CASSETTDRGYEQYF.

The genes are TRBV19 and TRBJ2-6; D gene ambiguous. The ends were cut back, 5 bases at V and 0 bases at J, with 5 bases in the middle. The length of the CDR3 is 14 residues. CDR1 is LNHDA, CDR2 SQIVND, per germline (reference sequence). The CDR3 nucleotides are TGTGCCAGTAGTTATCACTCTGGGGCCAACGTCCTGACTTTC. Translating gives CASSYHSGANVLTF.